The 12 T cell receptor beta chains listed next were all sequenced from one sample in a study of control samples from healthy donors and cancer patients. Profiling relied on immunoSEQ multiplex PCR, and the TCRdb table lists in-frame clones only, not all of them. The sample records around 120,000 clones, more than 70% being singletons. Sequenced material: blood. The receptors come from a man aged 40-49 years in good health.

The V call is TRBV18, the J call TRBJ1-3, with TRBD1 as a possible D gene (6 bases). This CDR3 has 15 residues. Germline CDR1 and CDR2: KGHSH and LQKENI. V lost 3 bases and J lost 0, with 9 bases in between. Here the CDR3 reads CASSPTGYSGNTIYF. CDR3 sequence (DNA): TGTGCCAGCTCACCGACAGGTTACTCTGGAAACACCATATATTTT.

Concerning this clone itself: Sequence at one end of the junction differs from germline and may be a read error. The gene calls are TRBV9 and TRBJ2-5, with D tentatively TRBD1 or TRBD2 (5 bases each). The germline gives CDR1 SGDLS, CDR2 YYNGEE. The CDR3 loop spans 15 amino acids. CDR3 DNA sequence: TGTGCCGGCAGCGGTCTCGGGGTAGACAGAGAGACCCAGTACTTC. Residues: CAGSGLGVDRETQYF. Combining the CDR3 with reference TRBV9 and TRBJ2-5 gives the whole variable domain DSGVTQTPKHLITATGQRVTLRCSPRSGDLSVYWYQQSLDQGLQFLIQYYNGEERAKGNILERFSAQQFPDLHSELNLSSLELGDSALYFCAGSGLGVDRETQYFGPGTRLLVL.

This rearrangement joins TRBV13 to TRBJ2-3; 14 bases match TRBD2. V lost 5 bases to trimming and J lost 5 bases; unmatched junction nucleotides: 6. This CDR3 region has 16 residues. The germline V gene has CDR1 PRHDT and CDR2 FYEKMQ (reference sequence). The CDR3 nucleotides read TGTGCCAGCAGCACGGGACTAGCGGGGGTTATAGATACGCAGTATTTT. Its translation: CASSTGLAGVIDTQYF.

The CDR3 sequence is CASSLGGATGKYNEQFF. CDR3 DNA: TGTGCCAGCAGCTTAGGGGGCGCGACAGGGAAATACAATGAGCAGTTCTTC. V usage is TRBV7-9 and J usage is TRBJ2-1; 7 bases line up with TRBD1. CDR3 size: 17 residues. CDR1 and CDR2 from the germline V gene are SEHNR and FQNEAQ (reference sequence). V gave up 1 base and J gave up 4 bases; unmatched junction bases: 10.

The gene calls are TRBV5-1 and TRBJ1-1; no clear D. V was shortened by 3 bases and J by 5 bases, with 14 bases between the two germline ends. The CDR3 is 14 amino acids. In germline, CDR1 is SGHRS, CDR2 YFSETQ. The CDR3 reads CASSSDGGGTEAFF. DNA for the CDR3: TGCGCCAGCAGCTCGGACGGTGGAGGGACTGAAGCTTTCTTT. The whole variable domain, remainder taken from reference TRBV5-1 and TRBJ1-1, is KAGVTQTPRYLIKTRGQQVTLSCSPISGHRSVSWYQQTPGQGLQFLFEYFSETQRNKGNFPGRFSGRQFSNSRSEMNVSTLELGDSALYLCASSSDGGGTEAFFGQGTRLTVV.

The CDR3 sequence is CASSHVTSGGTTDTQYF. The CDR3 bases are TGTGCCAGCAGCCACGTAACTAGCGGGGGTACCACAGATACGCAGTATTTT. The V call is TRBV4-2, the J call TRBJ2-3; TRBD2 matches at 11 bases. V dropped 3 bases and J dropped 2; count of bases not matched to a gene: 7. CDR1 and CDR2 (germline): LGHNA, YNFKEQ. The CDR3 runs to 17 residues.

The V call is TRBV5-1, the J call TRBJ1-3; D is perhaps TRBD1 (6 bases). The CDR3 totals 15 residues. The ends were cut back, 4 bases at V and 2 bases at J, with 13 bases in the middle. Germline lookup yields CDR1 SGHRS and CDR2 YFSETQ. CDR3 coding DNA: TGCGCCAGCAGCCCATCTCGGACAGCTGGAAACACCATATATTTT. Translating gives CASSPSRTAGNTIYF.

The V gene is TRBV5-1, the J gene TRBJ2-1; D is perhaps TRBD1 or TRBD2 (6 bases each). Germline CDR1 reads SGHRS; CDR2 reads YFSETQ. This CDR3 has 16 amino acids. V was trimmed by 3 bases and J by 12 bases, leaving 25 bases between them. CDR3 bases: TGCGCCAGCAGCTCCGTGCGGACAAGGGGGGATTATCGGCAGTTCTTC. This gives the protein CASSSVRTRGDYRQFF.

The chain joins TRBV6-2 or TRBV6-3 to TRBJ1-3; D unclear. The V end was cut by 4 bases, the J end by 0 bases, with 13 bases between. The germline V gene encodes CDR1 MNHEY and CDR2 SVGEGT. This CDR3 is built from 16 residues. CDR3 sequence (DNA): TGTGCCAGCAGTTTACAGAGCCCTAGCTCTGGAAACACCATATATTTT. Amino acids: CASSLQSPSSGNTIYF.

V gene TRBV19 combines with J gene TRBJ1-4; no definite D call. This CDR3 contains 15 residues. Germline assignment: CDR1 LNHDA and CDR2 SQIVND (reference sequence). The V end lost 5 bases, the J end lost 4 bases, and 14 bases lay between the germline ends. CDR3 nucleotide sequence: TGTGCCAGTAGTCGCCCGGCCGGGTTTAATGAAAAACTGTTTTTT. Translation gives CASSRPAGFNEKLFF.

The chain joins TRBV10-1 to TRBJ2-3; D might be TRBD1 (5 bases). CDR1 is WNHNN, CDR2 SYGVQD, per germline (reference sequence). V lost 0 bases and J 3 bases, leaving 13 bases between the germline ends. The CDR3 consists of 16 residues. The CDR3 DNA is TGCGCCAGCAGTGAGTCGGCAGGGAAGGGTACAGATACGCAGTATTTT. Its protein product is CASSESAGKGTDTQYF.

The rearrangement joins TRBV27 to TRBJ1-6; the match to TRBD1 covers 7 bases. The V gene end was trimmed by 6 bases and the J gene end by 7 bases; junction bases not matched to a gene: 9. Germline V gene lookup returns CDR1 MNHEY and CDR2 SMNVEV (reference sequence). CDR3 length: 15 residues. This chain's CDR3 is CASRDRQGINSPLHF. CDR3 sequence (DNA): TGTGCCAGCAGAGATCGACAGGGCATAAATTCACCCCTCCACTTT.